This section outlines one TCR beta chain sequence together with its context. This clonotype was found once. Its antigen remains unidentified. No per-base quality is available; no much larger clone lies one base away. This entry comes from a study of T-cell reconstitution after alpha-beta-depleted transplantation in children (TCRdb year 2016). Study-wide context: Using TCR repertoire profiling, the study followed T-cell immune reconstitution in a quantitative way in children after TCRalphabeta/CD19-depleted allogeneic hematopoietic cell transplantation. General findings and caveats noted by the study authors: In some patients, the high TCRbeta diversity seen at day 60 was put down to recipient T cells and intrathymic progenitors that had survived conditioning. Over the following months the frequencies of hyperexpanded clones went down, and after one year T-cell counts and TCRbeta diversity were mostly credited to newly produced T cells. About two months after transplant, the apparently early recovery of alphabetaT-cell counts reportedly depended on just several hundred clones that had expanded rapidly and came from non-depleted graft cells.

Library method: PCR. Sequencing was performed on an Illumina HiSeq 2500. Molecular barcoding was employed in the preparation of TCR libraries, with unique molecular identifiers being used to normalize TCRbeta repertoire quantification. In TCRdb, the public reads were trimmed at Q25 with fastp and aligned with MiXCR, with productive beta chains retained. Rows with one shared CDR3 protein collapse into an entry with the most common genes and DNA. The sample profile shows about a million distinct CDR3 sequences; roughly 29% of them were found once. The top ten clonotypes cover over 25% of the sample. The CDR3 goes from the cysteine to the phenylalanine over 18 residues. The entry retains the CDR3 DNA only, 54 bases that are in frame from base 1. Trimming costs V 3 bases and J 5 bases, and their ends lie 23 bases apart. The treatment or condition label for this specimen denotes: allogeneic hematopoietic cell transplantation with graft depleted of TCRalphabeta T cells and CD19 B cells. The transplant recipients were children given TCRalphabeta/CD19-depleted allogeneic hematopoietic cell grafts.

The material sequenced was PBMCs, mostly from graft donor cells, taken 360 days after TCRalphabeta/CD19-depleted stem cell transplant. The clonotype comes from a boy less than two years old who had a stem cell transplant for SCID, so the T cells may come from the graft donor. The rearrangement joined TRBV12-3 or TRBV12-4 to TRBJ2-1; D gene: possibly TRBD1, on 6 matching bases. The sequenced DNA is TGTGCCAGCAGTTTCGTATCGAGGGGGACCCTCCTCCACAATGAGCAGTTCTTC. This sequence encodes CASSFVSRGTLLHNEQFF.